This T cell receptor beta chain is from a study of OX40 agonist ivuxolimab in advanced cancers. Study-level background: The costimulatory receptor OX40 (CD134) was targeted by ivuxolimab, a fully human IgG2 agonistic monoclonal antibody. Of the roughly 54 patients in dose escalation, some 20 had hepatocellular carcinoma, some 15 had melanoma, 9 had renal cell carcinoma and 9 had head and neck cancer. Three dose-escalation patients achieved partial responses, one with hepatocellular carcinoma and two with cutaneous melanoma. Patients were allowed to have had prior anti-PD-1, anti-PD-L1 or anti-CTLA-4 therapy, and around 40% of the dose-escalation patients had previously received checkpoint inhibitors. The paper describes the monotherapy dose-escalation part (N = 52 patients) of the phase I trial of ivuxolimab. The purpose of peripheral TCRbeta sequencing was to test whether ivuxolimab changed TCR sequence diversity and led to clonal T-cell expansion. In the dose-escalation cohort, 82.7% of patients were male, and the mean age was around 65 years with a range of roughly 23 to 79. Intravenous ivuxolimab was administered to patients every 2 weeks at six dose levels: 0.01, 0.1, 0.3, 1.5, 3 and 10 mg/kg.

Genomic DNA was extracted from sorted cells for sequencing of the TCRbeta CDR3 region. The immunoSEQ Assay was used for sequencing of TCRbeta CDR3 regions. This is the immuneACCESS table as TCRdb keeps it, with only in-frame sequences that have V and J called. A part of the clones is gone; compared with another copy, unresolved V genes explain less than half, and the rest is unexplained. A total of around 60,000 clones appear in this sample, about 91% of them only once. More than 1.5% of the sample is held by the ten biggest clonotypes. Patients with a history of autoimmune disease or receiving systemic immunosuppression were excluded from the trial. Peripheral blood for TCR sequencing was collected from all dose cohorts at baseline, on cycle 4 day 1, and on cycle 7 day 1. The samples were drawn from a first-in-human, open-label, multicenter phase I dose-escalation trial of ivuxolimab. Adults with locally advanced or metastatic melanoma, renal cell, hepatocellular, or head and neck squamous cell carcinoma were enrolled in the trial. Before TCR sequencing, CD4+ T cells and CD8+ T cells were sorted from peripheral blood as separate populations.

V ends up 6 bases short and J 8 bases short, with an unmatched junction base count of 13. Taken from cysteine to phenylalanine, the CDR3 has 15 residues. The DNA shown is the 45-base CDR3, in frame from base 1. CDR1 and CDR2 are read off the germline V gene (reference sequence) as LNHDA and SQIVND. The count of this clone is one. Its specific antigen is unknown. Base qualities were left out, and no much larger clone turns up one base away. Broad study findings and their caveats: At doses of 0.1 to 3.0 mg/kg, clonal expansion of both CD4+ and CD8+ T cells in blood was seen between baseline and week 6. Low levels of normalized T-cell clonal expansion were also seen in some nonresponding patients. After ivuxolimab, more expanded clones were found on average in CD8+ T cells than in CD4+ T cells. In partial responders in the 0.1-3.0 mg/kg groups, normalized peripheral clonal expansion was found to be among the lowest, especially among CD8+ T cells. Which antigens the clonally expanded peripheral T cells were specific for was not determined.

This TCR came from an adult with an advanced solid tumor such as melanoma, head and neck, liver or kidney cancer. In this chain, TRBV19 is recombined with TRBJ1-2; 9 nucleotides in the junction match TRBD1. This sample comprised CD4+ or CD8+ T cells sorted from blood, obtained in a trial of the OX40 agonist ivuxolimab. The DNA reads as follows: TGTGCCAGTAGCGGTCCCGGGACAGGGTTAAGCGGCTACACCTTC. The resulting protein is CASSGPGTGLSGYTF.